This TCR beta chain was obtained from a study of early stage breast cancer tumors. Background on the study: Most of the 16 invasive tumors were ER+, PR+ and HER2-.

Trimming removed 2 bases from V and 3 bases from J, with 8 bases in between. The germline CDR1 and CDR2 sequences are GTSNPN and SVGIG (reference sequence). The CDR3 extends over 13 amino acids. Study-wide findings and caveats: Most shared enriched TCRB sequences were commonly generated ones. Tumors had around 2.4-fold higher T cell density than normal breast.

The method was immunoSEQ multiplex PCR; TCRdb's version includes in-frame clones alone and lacks a portion of them. The repertoire holds 50,000 to 65,000 clones, with around three quarters as singletons. Comments on this clone: Its antigen is not known.

Sequencing used blood. The chain employs TRBV30 and TRBJ1-5, with a possible D match to TRBD1 (5 bases). The TCR comes from a person aged 30-39 years with breast cancer. The chain's CDR3 is CAWSTGYNQPQHF. The DNA of the CDR3 is TGTGCCTGGAGTACAGGATACAATCAGCCCCAGCATTTT.